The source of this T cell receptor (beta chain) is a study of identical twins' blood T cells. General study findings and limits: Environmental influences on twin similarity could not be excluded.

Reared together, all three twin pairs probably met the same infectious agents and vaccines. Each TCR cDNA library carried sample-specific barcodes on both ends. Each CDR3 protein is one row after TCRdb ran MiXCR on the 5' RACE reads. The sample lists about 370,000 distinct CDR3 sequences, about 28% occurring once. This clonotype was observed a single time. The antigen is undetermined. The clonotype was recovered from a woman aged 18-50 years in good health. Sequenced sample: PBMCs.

Here the CDR3 reads CASGRVGQSTEAFF. The CDR3 coding sequence is TGTGCTAGTGGGAGGGTGGGGCAGAGCACTGAAGCTTTCTTT. V and J are TRBV12-5 and TRBJ1-1; a weak D match, TRBD1 (5 bases). The CDR3 runs 14 residues. The V gene's germline CDR1 is LGHNT and CDR2 FRNRAP. V was trimmed by 6 bases and J by 4 bases, leaving 15 bases between them.